The source of this TCR beta chain is a study of pediatric ulcerative colitis. This clone was counted once. What it binds is not known. Points from the study as a whole: A couple of rectal CDR3 clonotypes occurred in all ulcerative colitis patients. Compared with controls, ulcerative colitis showed greater blood-rectum clone sharing.

Sequencing was at survey level. Clones were sequenced by immunoSEQ multiplex PCR, and TCRdb holds only the in-frame ones, with some missing. The sample yields approximately 40,000 clones, 65% to 80% seen once. The rectum was sampled with one to two pinch biopsies at colonoscopy. The clonotype comes from a boy aged 5-17 years with severe ulcerative colitis. Sequenced sample: gut tissue.

CDR3 nucleotides: TGTGCCAGCAGCTTGGTATCGGAGGGGACTGAGGAGACCCAGTACTTC. Translating it yields CASSLVSEGTEETQYF. The V and J genes are TRBV5-8 and TRBJ2-5; weak D call: TRBD2 (6 bases). Germline V gene lookup returns CDR1 SGHTS and CDR2 YDEGEE. V was trimmed by 0 bases and J by 5 bases, leaving 17 bases between them. The CDR3 covers 16 residues.